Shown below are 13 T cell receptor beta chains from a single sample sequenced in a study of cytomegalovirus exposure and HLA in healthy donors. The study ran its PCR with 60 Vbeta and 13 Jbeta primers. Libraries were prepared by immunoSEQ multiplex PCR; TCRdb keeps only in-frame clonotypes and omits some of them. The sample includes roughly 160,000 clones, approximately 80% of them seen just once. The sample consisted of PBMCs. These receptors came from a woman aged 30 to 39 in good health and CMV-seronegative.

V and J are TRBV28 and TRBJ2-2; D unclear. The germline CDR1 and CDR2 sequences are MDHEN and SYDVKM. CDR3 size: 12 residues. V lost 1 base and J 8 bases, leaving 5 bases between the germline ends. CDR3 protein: CASSLSVGELFF. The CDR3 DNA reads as TGTGCCAGCAGTTTATCCGTTGGGGAGCTGTTTTTT. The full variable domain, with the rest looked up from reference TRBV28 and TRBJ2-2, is DVKVTQSSRYLVKRTGEKVFLECVQDMDHENMFWYRQDPGLGLRLIYFSYDVKMKEKGDIPEGYSVSREKKERFSLILESASTNQTSMYLCASSLSVGELFFGEGSRLTVL.

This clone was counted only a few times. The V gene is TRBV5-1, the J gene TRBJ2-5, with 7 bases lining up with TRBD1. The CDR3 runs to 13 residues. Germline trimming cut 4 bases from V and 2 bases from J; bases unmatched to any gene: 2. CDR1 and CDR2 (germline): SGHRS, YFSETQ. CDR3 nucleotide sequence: TGCGCCAGCAGCCTGGACAGGCAAGAGACCCAGTACTTC. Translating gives CASSLDRQETQYF.

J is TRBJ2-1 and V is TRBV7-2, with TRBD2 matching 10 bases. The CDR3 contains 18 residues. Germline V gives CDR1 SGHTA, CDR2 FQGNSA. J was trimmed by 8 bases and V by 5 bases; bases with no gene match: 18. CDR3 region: CASSLNPPGLASWDEQFF. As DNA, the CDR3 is TGTGCCAGCAGCCTTAACCCCCCGGGACTAGCGAGCTGGGATGAGCAGTTCTTC.

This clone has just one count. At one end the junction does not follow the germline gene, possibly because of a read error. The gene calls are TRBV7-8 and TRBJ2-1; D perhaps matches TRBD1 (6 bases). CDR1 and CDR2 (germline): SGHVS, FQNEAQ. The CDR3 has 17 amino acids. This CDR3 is CASSLVPRTAGYNEQFF. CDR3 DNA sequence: TGTGCTAGCAGCTTAGTCCCTCGGACAGCTGGCTACAATGAGCAGTTCTTC. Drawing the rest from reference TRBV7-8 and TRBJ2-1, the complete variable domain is GAGVSQSPRYKVAKRGQDVALRCDPISGHVSLFWYQQALGQGPEFLTYFQNEAQLDKSGLPSDRFFAERPEGSVSTLKIQRTQQEDSAVYLCASSLVPRTAGYNEQFFGPGTRLTVL.

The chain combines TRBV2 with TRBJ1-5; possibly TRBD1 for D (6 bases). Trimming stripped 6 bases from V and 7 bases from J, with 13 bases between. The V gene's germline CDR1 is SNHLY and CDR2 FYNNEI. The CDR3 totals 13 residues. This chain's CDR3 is CASRGGPPQPQHF. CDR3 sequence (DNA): TGTGCCAGCAGGGGGGGGCCCCCACAGCCCCAGCATTTT.

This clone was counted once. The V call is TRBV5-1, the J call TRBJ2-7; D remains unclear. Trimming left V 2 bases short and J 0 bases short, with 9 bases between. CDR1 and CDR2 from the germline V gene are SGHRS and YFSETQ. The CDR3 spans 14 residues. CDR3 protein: CASSFTNPSYEQYF. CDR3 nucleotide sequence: TGCGCCAGCAGCTTTACTAACCCCTCCTACGAGCAGTACTTC. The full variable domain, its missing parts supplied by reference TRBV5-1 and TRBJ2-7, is KAGVTQTPRYLIKTRGQQVTLSCSPISGHRSVSWYQQTPGQGLQFLFEYFSETQRNKGNFPGRFSGRQFSNSRSEMNVSTLELGDSALYLCASSFTNPSYEQYFGPGTRLTVT.

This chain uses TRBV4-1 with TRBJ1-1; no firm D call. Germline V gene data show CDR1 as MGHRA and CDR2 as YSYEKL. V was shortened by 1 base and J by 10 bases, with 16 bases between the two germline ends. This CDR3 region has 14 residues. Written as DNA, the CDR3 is TGCGCCAGCAGCCAAGTCGTCGTCCGTGGCGGAGCTTTCTTT. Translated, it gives CASSQVVVRGGAFF.

The CDR3 region is CASSSGGWSVSGNTIYF. Written as DNA, the CDR3 is TGTGCCAGCAGCTCCGGGGGTTGGAGCGTTTCTGGAAACACCATATATTTT. The genes are TRBV7-9 and TRBJ1-3; tentative D call: TRBD1 (5 bases). CDR3 size: 17 residues. Germline-derived CDR1 and CDR2 are SEHNR and FQNEAQ (reference sequence). V was shortened by 4 bases and J by 1 base, with 17 bases between the two germline ends.

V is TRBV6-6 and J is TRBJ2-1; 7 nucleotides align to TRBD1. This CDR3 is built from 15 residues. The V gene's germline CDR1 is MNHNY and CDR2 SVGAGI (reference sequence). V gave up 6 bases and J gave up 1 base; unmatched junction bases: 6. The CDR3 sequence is CASRYDRDSYNEQFF. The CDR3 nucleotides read TGTGCCAGCAGGTACGACAGGGATTCCTACAATGAGCAGTTCTTC.

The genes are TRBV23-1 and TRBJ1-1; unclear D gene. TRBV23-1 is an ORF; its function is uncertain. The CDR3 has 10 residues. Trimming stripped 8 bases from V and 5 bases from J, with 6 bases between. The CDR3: CASPLTEAFF. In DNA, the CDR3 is TGCGCCAGCCCCCTAACTGAAGCTTTCTTT.

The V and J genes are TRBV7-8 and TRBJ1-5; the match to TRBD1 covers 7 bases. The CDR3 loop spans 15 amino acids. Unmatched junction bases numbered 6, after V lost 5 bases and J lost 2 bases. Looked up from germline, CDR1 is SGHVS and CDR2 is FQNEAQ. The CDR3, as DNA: TGTGCCAGCAGCCAAACCACAGGGGGCAATCAGCCCCAGCATTTT. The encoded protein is CASSQTTGGNQPQHF.

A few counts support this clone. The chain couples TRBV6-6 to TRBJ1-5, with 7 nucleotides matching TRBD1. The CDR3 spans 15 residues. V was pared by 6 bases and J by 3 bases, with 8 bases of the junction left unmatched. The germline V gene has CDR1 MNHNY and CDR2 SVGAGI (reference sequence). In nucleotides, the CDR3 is TGTGCCAGCAGACCCACCGGGACAGTCAATCAGCCCCAGCATTTT. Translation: CASRPTGTVNQPQHF.

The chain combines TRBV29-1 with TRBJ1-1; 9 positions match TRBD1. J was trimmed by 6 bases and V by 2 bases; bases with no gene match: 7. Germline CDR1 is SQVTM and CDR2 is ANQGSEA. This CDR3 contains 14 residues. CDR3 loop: CSVEFRDRVSEAFF. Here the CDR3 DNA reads TGCAGCGTTGAATTTCGGGACAGGGTTTCTGAAGCTTTCTTT.